This is a list of T cell receptor beta chains from one sample in a study of identical twins. Via MiXCR, TCRdb re-called the 5' RACE reads, giving one row per CDR3 protein. The sample includes more than 1.5 million distinct CDR3 sequences, less than 35% of them seen just once. The specimen was cord blood. These receptors all come from a newborn girl in good health. Both conserved end residues are part of each CDR3. D genes are given only for firm matches. Clone size appears in some rows only: once, few, many, or a class for an expanded clone.

>TRBV6-1|TRBJ2-3|.|few
TGTGCCAGCAGTGAAGCCCCTAGGAGTGCAAATACGCAGTATTTT
CASSEAPRSANTQYF
>TRBV7-2|TRBJ2-7|.|many
TGTGCCAGCAGCTTAGCCCTAGCTATAAGCTCCTACGAGCAGTACTTC
CASSLALAISSYEQYF
>TRBV10-3|TRBJ1-2|.|.
TGTGCCATGGGAGGCGGCTATGGCTACACCTTC
CAMGGGYGYTF
>TRBV7-8|TRBJ1-2|TRBD1|few
TGTGCCAGCAGCCCTCTGGGACAGTTGAACTATGGCTACACCTTC
CASSPLGQLNYGYTF
>TRBV5-1|TRBJ2-1|TRBD2|few
TGCGCCAGCAGCCTCATAAGGGGAGGGTCCTACAATGAGCAGTTCTTC
CASSLIRGGSYNEQFF
>TRBV4-2|TRBJ2-1|TRBD2|few
TGTGCCAGCAGCCAATCCGCCCTGGGTTTGCGGGGGGGCATCGAGCAGTTCTTC
CASSQSALGLRGGIEQFF
>TRBV18|TRBJ1-2|.|.
TGTGCCAGCTCCCGGGGGACGTCCGCTAACTATGGCTACACCTTC
CASSRGTSANYGYTF
>TRBV24-1|TRBJ2-7|.|many
TGTGCCACCAGTGATGGACACTCCTACGAGCAGTACTTC
CATSDGHSYEQYF
>TRBV29-1|TRBJ1-5|.|many
TGCAGCGCCAGACTGGGACGGGATCAGCCCCAGCATTTT
CSARLGRDQPQHF
>TRBV30|TRBJ2-7|.|.
TGTGCCTGGAGACAGAGCTCCTACGAGCAGTACTTC
CAWRQSSYEQYF
>TRBV7-2|TRBJ2-7|.|few
TGTGCCAGCAGCTCCGATAGACCCTCCCGGTACGAGCAGTACTTC
CASSSDRPSRYEQYF
>TRBV20-1|TRBJ1-2|.|.
TGCAGTGCTAGAGCGGGCCAGGGGCTCGGAGGCTACACCTTC
CSARAGQGLGGYTF
>TRBV30|TRBJ2-1|.|.
TGTGCCTGGAGTAAGGGGGGATCCTACAATGAGCAGTTCTTC
CAWSKGGSYNEQFF
>TRBV12-3/TRBV12-4|TRBJ1-1|.|.
TGTGCCAGCAGCACGACGGTGAACACTGAAGCTTTCTTT
CASSTTVNTEAFF
>TRBV4-1|TRBJ2-5|TRBD2|.
TGCGCCAGCAGCCAAGATCGCGGGGGTAGCGGGAATTATGAGACCCAGTACTTC
CASSQDRGGSGNYETQYF
>TRBV7-9|TRBJ1-1|.|.
TGTGCCAGCAGCTCCCGGGACCCCGGGATAACTGAAGCTTTCTTT
CASSSRDPGITEAFF
>TRBV20-1|TRBJ1-2|TRBD1|.
TGCAGTGCTAGAGATCGGGATGGGACAGGGAAGGGGATTAACTATGGCTACACCTTC
CSARDRDGTGKGINYGYTF
>TRBV25-1|TRBJ2-1|.|.
TGTGCCAGCAGTGGTGGACACCCCTACAATGAGCAGTTCTTC
CASSGGHPYNEQFF
>TRBV6-6|TRBJ1-2|.|many
TGTGCCAGCAGTTACGACCCGAAGATATCCGGCTACACCTTC
CASSYDPKISGYTF
>TRBV3-1|TRBJ2-7|.|.
TGTGCCAGCAGCCAAGGTGGCAGTAGCCTAGAGTCCTACAATGAGCAGTACTTC
CASSQGGSSLESYNEQYF
>TRBV4-1|TRBJ2-5|TRBD1|.
TGCGCCAGCAGCCTTCACCCGACAGGGTTAGAGACCCAGTACTTC
CASSLHPTGLETQYF
>TRBV7-2|TRBJ2-3|.|.
TGTGCCAGCAGCTTAAAGTGGGCGGGAACTAGCACAGATACGCAGTATTTT
CASSLKWAGTSTDTQYF
>TRBV20-1|TRBJ1-1|.|few
TGCAGTGCTAAGCAACAGGTCCACACTGAAGCTTTCTTT
CSAKQQVHTEAFF
>TRBV7-9|TRBJ1-2|.|few
TGTGCCAGCAGCTTTCAGGCTAACCCCTATGGCTACACCTTC
CASSFQANPYGYTF
>TRBV12-5|TRBJ2-1|TRBD2|.
TGTGCTAGTGGTTTGGGACTAGCCCCCGCTGAGGATGAGCAGTTCTTC
CASGLGLAPAEDEQFF
>TRBV11-2|TRBJ2-3|.|many
TGTGCCAGCAGCTTAGATGGCGGACACACAGATACGCAGTATTTT
CASSLDGGHTDTQYF
>TRBV11-2|TRBJ2-7|.|.
TGTGCCAGCAGCTCCGTGCAAACCGCGACAGCCTACGAGCAGTACTTC
CASSSVQTATAYEQYF
>TRBV20-1|TRBJ2-1|.|.
TGCAGTGCTAGGTGGGGACGGCACAATGAGCAGTTCTTC
CSARWGRHNEQFF
>TRBV11-2|TRBJ1-1|.|few
TGTGCCAGCAGCCTCCAAACAGGGTTCGTCAACACTGAAGCTTTCTTT
CASSLQTGFVNTEAFF
>TRBV20-1|TRBJ1-1|.|.
TGCAGTGCCAGGACGGGCATAAGTACTGAAGCTTTCTTT
CSARTGISTEAFF
>TRBV12-3/TRBV12-4|TRBJ1-1|.|few
TGTGCCAGCAGCATCTCGGAGGGAACTGAAGCTTTCTTT
CASSISEGTEAFF
>TRBV3-1|TRBJ2-3|.|.
TGTGCCAGCAGCCAAGTTGTAATGAGCACAGATACGCAGTATTTT
CASSQVVMSTDTQYF
>TRBV20-1|TRBJ2-7|TRBD1|.
TGCAGTGCGCGAAAGACAGGGCGTGGGGTCGAGCAGTACTTC
CSARKTGRGVEQYF
>TRBV10-3|TRBJ2-6|.|.
TGTGCCGTCGCAGGGGTGTCTGGGGCCAACGTCCTGACTTTC
CAVAGVSGANVLTF
>TRBV2|TRBJ2-7|TRBD2|few
TGTGCCAGCAGTGGACTAGCGGGAGTTTGGGAGCAGTACTTC
CASSGLAGVWEQYF
>TRBV5-1|TRBJ2-6|.|.
TGCGCCAGCAGCTTGTCGCACTTTACCTCTGGGGCCAACGTCCCGACTTTC
CASSLSHFTSGANVPTF
>TRBV28|TRBJ2-7|.|few
TGTGCCAGCAGTCCAGGCGACACCAACTACGAGCAGTACTTC
CASSPGDTNYEQYF
>TRBV4-2|TRBJ2-5|.|many
TGTGCCAGCAGCCAAGATTGGGGGCAGATAGAGACCCAGTACTTC
CASSQDWGQIETQYF
>TRBV20-1|TRBJ2-1|.|.
TGCAGTGCTAGTCTATCAGCGGATCAGTTCTTC
CSASLSADQFF
>TRBV4-1|TRBJ1-1|TRBD1|.
TGCGCCAGCAGCCACCTCCCGGGGGGACAGGGGATGAACACTGAAGCTTTCTTT
CASSHLPGGQGMNTEAFF
>TRBV7-2|TRBJ2-7|.|many
TGTGCCAGCAGTAGGCTGGCGGCTTACGAGCAGTACTTC
CASSRLAAYEQYF
>TRBV27|TRBJ1-1|TRBD1|.
TGTACCAGCAGTTTGCACACAGGGGGCGGAACTGAAGCTTTCTTT
CTSSLHTGGGTEAFF
>TRBV6-5|TRBJ2-1|TRBD2|.
TGTGCCAGCAGCAGATCTAGCGGGAGGGCCAATGAGCAGTTCTTC
CASSRSSGRANEQFF
>TRBV4-2|TRBJ2-1|TRBD2|.
TGTGCCAGCAGCCAAGACCTAGCGGGGGGCCCTTACTACAATGAGCAGTTCTTC
CASSQDLAGGPYYNEQFF
>TRBV29-1|TRBJ2-1|TRBD2|many
TGCAGCGTTGATGGACTAGCGGGAGCCGTCTCCTACAATGAGCAGTTCTTC
CSVDGLAGAVSYNEQFF
>TRBV24-1|TRBJ1-2|.|.
TGTGCCACCAGTGACTCTCGGGGCCCCCCTAACTATGGCTACACCTTC
CATSDSRGPPNYGYTF
>TRBV5-1|TRBJ2-2|TRBD1|.
TGCGCCAGCAGCCCCGGACAGGGCACCGGGGAGCTGTTTTTT
CASSPGQGTGELFF